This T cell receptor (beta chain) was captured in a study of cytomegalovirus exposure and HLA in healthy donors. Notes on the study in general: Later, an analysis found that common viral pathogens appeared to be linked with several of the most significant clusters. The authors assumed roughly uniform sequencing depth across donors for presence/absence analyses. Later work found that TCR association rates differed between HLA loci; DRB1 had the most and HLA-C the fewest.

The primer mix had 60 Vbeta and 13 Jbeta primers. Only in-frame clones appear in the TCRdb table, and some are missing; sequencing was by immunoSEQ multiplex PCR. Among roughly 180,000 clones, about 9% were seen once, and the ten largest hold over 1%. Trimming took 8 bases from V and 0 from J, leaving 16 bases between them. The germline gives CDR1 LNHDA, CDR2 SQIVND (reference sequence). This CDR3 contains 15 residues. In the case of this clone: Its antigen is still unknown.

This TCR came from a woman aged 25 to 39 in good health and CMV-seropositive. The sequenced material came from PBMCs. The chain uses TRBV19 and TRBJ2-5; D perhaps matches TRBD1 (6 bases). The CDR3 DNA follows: TGTGCCAGTGGGCCGACAGGCCTGTACCAAGAGACCCAGTACTTC. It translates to CASGPTGLYQETQYF.